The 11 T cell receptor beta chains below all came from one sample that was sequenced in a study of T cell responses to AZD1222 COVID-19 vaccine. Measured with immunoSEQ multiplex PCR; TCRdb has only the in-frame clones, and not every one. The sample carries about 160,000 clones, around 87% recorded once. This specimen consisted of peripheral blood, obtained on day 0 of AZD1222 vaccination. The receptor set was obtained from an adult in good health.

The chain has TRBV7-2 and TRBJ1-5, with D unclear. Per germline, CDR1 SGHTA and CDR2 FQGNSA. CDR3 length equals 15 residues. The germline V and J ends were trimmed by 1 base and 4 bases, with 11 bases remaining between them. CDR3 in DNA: TGTGCCAGCAGCTTAGGTGCCTCTCTAAATCAGCCCCAGCATTTT. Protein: CASSLGASLNQPQHF.

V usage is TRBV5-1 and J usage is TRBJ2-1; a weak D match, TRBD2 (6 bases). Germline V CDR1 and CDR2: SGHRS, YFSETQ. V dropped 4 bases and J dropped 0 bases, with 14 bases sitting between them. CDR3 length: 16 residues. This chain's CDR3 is CASSPDTGGSYNEQFF. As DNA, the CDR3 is TGCGCCAGCAGCCCGGACACCGGGGGCTCCTACAATGAGCAGTTCTTC.

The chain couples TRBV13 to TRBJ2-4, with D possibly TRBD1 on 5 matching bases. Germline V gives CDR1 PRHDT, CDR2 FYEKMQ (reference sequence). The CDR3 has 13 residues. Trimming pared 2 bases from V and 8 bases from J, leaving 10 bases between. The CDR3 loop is CASSLRGRDIQYF. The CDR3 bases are TGTGCCAGCAGCTTAAGGGGTCGTGACATTCAGTACTTC.

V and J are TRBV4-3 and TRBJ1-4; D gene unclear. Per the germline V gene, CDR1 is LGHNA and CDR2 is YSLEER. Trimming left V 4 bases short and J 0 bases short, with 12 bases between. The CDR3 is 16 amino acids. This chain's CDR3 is CASSRAISTTNEKLFF. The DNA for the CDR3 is TGCGCCAGCAGCCGAGCAATTTCGACAACTAATGAAAAACTGTTTTTT.

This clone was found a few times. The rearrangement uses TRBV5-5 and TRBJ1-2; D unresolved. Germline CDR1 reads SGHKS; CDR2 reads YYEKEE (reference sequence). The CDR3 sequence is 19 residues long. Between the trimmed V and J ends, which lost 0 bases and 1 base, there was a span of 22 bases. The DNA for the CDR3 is TGTGCCAGCAGCTTGGTTTCCGGGCGGTTCAGATCTCTTAACTATGGCTACACCTTC. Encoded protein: CASSLVSGRFRSLNYGYTF.

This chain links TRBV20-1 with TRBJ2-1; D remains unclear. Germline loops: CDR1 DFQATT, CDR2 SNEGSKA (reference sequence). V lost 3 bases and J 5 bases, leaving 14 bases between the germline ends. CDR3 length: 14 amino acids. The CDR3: CSASRPNNHNEQFF. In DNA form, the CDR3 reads TGCAGTGCTAGTCGTCCCAACAATCACAATGAGCAGTTCTTC.

CDR3 amino acids: CASSLVGDEQFF. The CDR3 DNA is TGTGCCAGCAGCCTAGTAGGGGATGAGCAGTTCTTC. V usage is TRBV12-3 or TRBV12-4 and J usage is TRBJ2-1; possible D gene TRBD1, 5 bases. The CDR3 runs 12 residues. V was shortened by 6 bases and J by 8 bases, with 11 bases between the two germline ends.

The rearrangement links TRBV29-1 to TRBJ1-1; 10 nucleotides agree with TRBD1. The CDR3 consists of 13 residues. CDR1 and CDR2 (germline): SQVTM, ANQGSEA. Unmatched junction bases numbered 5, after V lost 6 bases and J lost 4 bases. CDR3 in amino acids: CSVGWDRGTEAFF. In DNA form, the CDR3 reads TGCAGCGTCGGCTGGGACAGGGGCACTGAAGCTTTCTTT.

DNA of the CDR3: TGTGCCAGCAGCTCTGCCTTAATTAATGAGCAGTTCTTC. Translated, it gives CASSSALINEQFF. V is TRBV7-2 and J is TRBJ2-1; D is unresolved. Germline V lookup: CDR1 SGHTA, CDR2 FQGNSA. This CDR3 has 13 residues. The ends were cut back, 4 bases at V and 7 bases at J, with 11 bases in the middle. Supplemented by reference TRBV7-2 and TRBJ2-1, the full variable domain reads GAGVSQSPSNKVTEKGKDVELRCDPISGHTALYWYRQSLGQGLEFLIYFQGNSAPDKSGLPSDRFSAERTGGSVSTLTIQRTQQEDSAVYLCASSSALINEQFFGPGTRLTVL.

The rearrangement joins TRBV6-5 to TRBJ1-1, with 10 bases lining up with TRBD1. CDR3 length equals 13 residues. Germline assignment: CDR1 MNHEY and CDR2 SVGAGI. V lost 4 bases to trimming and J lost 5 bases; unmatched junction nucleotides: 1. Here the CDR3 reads CASSSDRGTEAFF. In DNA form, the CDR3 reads TGTGCCAGCAGTTCGGACAGGGGGACTGAAGCTTTCTTT.

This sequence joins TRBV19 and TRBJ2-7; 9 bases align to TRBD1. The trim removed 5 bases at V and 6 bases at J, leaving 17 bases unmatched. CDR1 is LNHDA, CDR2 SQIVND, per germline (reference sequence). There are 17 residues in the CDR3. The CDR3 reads CASSASFRTGGHGEQYF. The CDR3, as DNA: TGTGCCAGTAGTGCCTCCTTCCGCACAGGGGGCCACGGCGAGCAGTACTTC.